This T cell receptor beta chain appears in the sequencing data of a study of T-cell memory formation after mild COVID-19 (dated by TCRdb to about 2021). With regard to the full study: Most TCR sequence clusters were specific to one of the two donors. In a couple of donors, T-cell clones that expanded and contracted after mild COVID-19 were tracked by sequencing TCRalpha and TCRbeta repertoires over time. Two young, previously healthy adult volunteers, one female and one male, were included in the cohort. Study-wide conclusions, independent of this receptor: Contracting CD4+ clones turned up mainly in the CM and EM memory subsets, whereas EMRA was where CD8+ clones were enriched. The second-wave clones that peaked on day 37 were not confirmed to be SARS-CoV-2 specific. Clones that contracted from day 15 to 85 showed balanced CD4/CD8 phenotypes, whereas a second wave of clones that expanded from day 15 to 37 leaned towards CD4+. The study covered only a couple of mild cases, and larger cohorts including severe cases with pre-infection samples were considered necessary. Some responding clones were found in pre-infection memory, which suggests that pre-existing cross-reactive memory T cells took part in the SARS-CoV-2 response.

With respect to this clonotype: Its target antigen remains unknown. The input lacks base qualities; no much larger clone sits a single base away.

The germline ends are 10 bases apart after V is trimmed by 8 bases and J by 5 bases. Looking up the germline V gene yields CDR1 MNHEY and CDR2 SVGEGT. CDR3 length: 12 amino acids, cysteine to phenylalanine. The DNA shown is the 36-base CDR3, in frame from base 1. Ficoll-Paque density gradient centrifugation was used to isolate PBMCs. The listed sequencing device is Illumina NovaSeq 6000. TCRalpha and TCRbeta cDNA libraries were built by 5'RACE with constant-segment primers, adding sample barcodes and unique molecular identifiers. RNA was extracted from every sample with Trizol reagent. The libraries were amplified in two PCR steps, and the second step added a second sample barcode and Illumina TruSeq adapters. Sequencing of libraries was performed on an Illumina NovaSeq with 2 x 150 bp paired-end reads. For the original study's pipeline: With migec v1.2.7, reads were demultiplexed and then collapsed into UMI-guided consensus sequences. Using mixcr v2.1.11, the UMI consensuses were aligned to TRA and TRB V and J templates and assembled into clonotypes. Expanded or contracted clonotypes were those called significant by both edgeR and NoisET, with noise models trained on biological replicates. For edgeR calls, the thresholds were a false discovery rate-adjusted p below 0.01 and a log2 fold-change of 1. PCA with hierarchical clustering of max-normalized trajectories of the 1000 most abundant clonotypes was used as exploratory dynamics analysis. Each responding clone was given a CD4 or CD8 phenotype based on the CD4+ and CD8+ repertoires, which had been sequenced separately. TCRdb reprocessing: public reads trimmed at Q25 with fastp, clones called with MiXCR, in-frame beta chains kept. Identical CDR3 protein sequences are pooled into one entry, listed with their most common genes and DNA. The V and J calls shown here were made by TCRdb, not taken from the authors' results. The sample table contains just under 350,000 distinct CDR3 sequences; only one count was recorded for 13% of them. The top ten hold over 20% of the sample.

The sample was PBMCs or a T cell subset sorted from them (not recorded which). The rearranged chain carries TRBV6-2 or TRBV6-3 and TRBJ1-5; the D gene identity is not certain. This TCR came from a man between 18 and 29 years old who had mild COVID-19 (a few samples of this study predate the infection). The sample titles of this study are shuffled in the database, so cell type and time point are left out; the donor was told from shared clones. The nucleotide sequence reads TGTGCCAGCGCGTTCGGGGATCAGCCCCAGCATTTT. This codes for CASAFGDQPQHF.